This T cell receptor beta chain appears in the sequencing data of a study of T cells after somatic rescue of genetic block (dated by TCRdb to about 2020). The study in broad terms: What the study looked at was long-term robustness, specifically in a T-cell system that came about through somatic rescue of a genetic block in T-cell development.

The receptor library was made with the immunoSEQ multiplex PCR assay. Imported from immuneACCESS, the table was reduced by TCRdb to in-frame sequences with V and J called. These copies leave out some clones; in studies compared against another copy, an unresolved V gene accounts for under half, and the cause of the remainder is not known. This sample lists 110,000 or so clones; around nine tenths were detected once. The ten largest account for approximately 1.5% of the sample. Ends trimmed: V by 4 bases, J by 4 bases; bases unmatched to a gene: 5. The CDR3 spans 14 residues, from the cysteine through the phenylalanine. Solely the CDR3 DNA is kept, with 42 bases framed from the first base. CDR1 SGHTA and CDR2 FQGNSA were looked up in the germline V gene. This clone has a handful of counts. It has no known antigen specificity. The record has no base qualities; no much larger clone is one base away.

This receptor was identified in a woman aged 18-30 years. Sequenced input: peripheral blood mononuclear cells (PBMCs). The chain is encoded by TRBV7-2 joined to TRBJ2-5, and TRBD2 aligns with 8 junction nucleotides. Here is the DNA: TGTGCCAGCAGCTCGGGACTAGTCGGAGAGACCCAGTACTTC. It is translated as CASSSGLVGETQYF. This CDR3, with the reference TRBV7-2 and TRBJ2-5 proteins standing in past its ends, gives the full variable domain GAGVSQSPSNKVTEKGKDVELRCDPISGHTALYWYRQSLGQGLEFLIYFQGNSAPDKSGLPSDRFSAERTGGSVSTLTIQRTQQEDSAVYLCASSSGLVGETQYFGPGTRLLVL.